This T cell receptor beta chain was documented in a study of long-term antiretroviral therapy in people with HIV. Study-level results: Repertoires with HIV possessed tighter CDR3 length spans than those of controls.

As to this clone: The target antigen is unknown.

An immunoSEQ assay, version v3.0, was performed at survey level. The repertoire was sequenced with immunoSEQ multiplex PCR; TCRdb's copy has only in-frame clones and lacks some. The sample gives more than 35,000 clones, roughly 96% of which show up once; less than 3% is in the top ten. Per the germline V gene, CDR1 is SGHVS and CDR2 is FQNEAQ. The junction had 17 bases not matched to a gene; V was cut back by 7 bases and J by 4 bases. The CDR3 is 17 amino acids. The rearrangement uses TRBV7-8 and TRBJ1-1, with 8 positions matching TRBD1. The source was unsorted PBMCs, collected 3.7 years after starting antiretroviral therapy. This clonotype originated in a woman in her 50s with HIV. The DNA for the CDR3 is TGTGCCAGCACCCCCCCCGGACAGGGAATTTTGGGCACTGAAGCTTTCTTT. It specifies CASTPPGQGILGTEAFF.